A single sample is the source of the 17 T cell receptor beta chains below, sequenced in a study of somatic mutations in cytotoxic T cells in rheumatoid arthritis. TCRdb's table, derived via immunoSEQ multiplex PCR, lists solely in-frame clones and lacks some. The table lists nearly 20,000 clones, 86% of them singletons. The sample taken for sequencing was CD8+ T cells sorted from blood. Receptors originate from a man aged 35 to 55 in good health.

The V call is TRBV7-3, the J call TRBJ2-5; no firm D call. The CDR3 is made up of 13 amino acids. Trimming removed 3 bases at V and 5 bases at J, with 10 bases between. CDR1 and CDR2 from the germline V gene are SGHTA and FQGTGA. The DNA of the CDR3 is TGTGCCAGCAGCTTGACCGGGTCGGAGACCCAGTACTTC. Protein: CASSLTGSETQYF.

The rearrangement links TRBV19 to TRBJ1-2, with D hard to call. Between the trimmed V and J ends, which lost 1 base and 2 bases, there was a span of 11 bases. The germline V gene encodes CDR1 LNHDA and CDR2 SQIVND (reference sequence). CDR3 length: 15 residues. The CDR3 DNA reads as TGTGCCAGTAGTATAGCAACGGAGGCCAACTATGGCTACACCTTC. This encodes CASSIATEANYGYTF.

In this sample, this clone turned up a few times. This chain connects TRBV4-2 to TRBJ2-2; no firm D call. Between the trimmed V and J ends, which lost 0 bases and 1 base, there was a span of 6 bases. The germline V gene has CDR1 LGHNA and CDR2 YNFKEQ. The length of the CDR3 is 15 residues. The DNA for the CDR3 is TGTGCCAGCAGCCAAGAGGGCGAGAACACCGGGGAGCTGTTTTTT. This translates into CASSQEGENTGELFF.

The CDR3 DNA sequence: TGCGCCAGCAGCCAGGAACTAGCGGGAGGTGAGGCAGATACGCAGTATTTT. This translates into CASSQELAGGEADTQYF. The rearrangement joins TRBV4-1 to TRBJ2-3, with TRBD2 matching 12 bases. CDR3 length: 17 residues. The V gene's germline CDR1 is MGHRA and CDR2 YSYEKL. V lost 3 bases to trimming and J lost 4 bases; unmatched junction nucleotides: 8.

The chain links TRBV7-2 to TRBJ2-3, with 8 nucleotides matching TRBD2. Germline lookup yields CDR1 SGHTA and CDR2 FQGNSA. This CDR3 is 16 amino acids long. J lost 1 base, V lost 1 base, and 4 bases had no gene match. The CDR3 region has the DNA TGTGCCAGCAGCTTAGGGGTAGCGGGACGCACAGATACGCAGTATTTT. Its protein is CASSLGVAGRTDTQYF.

The count of this clone is one. The genes are TRBV13 and TRBJ1-2, with D possibly TRBD1 on 6 matching bases. The CDR3 is 15 residues long. Germline CDR1 reads PRHDT; CDR2 reads FYEKMQ (reference sequence). V lost 2 bases, J lost 4 bases, and 14 bases lay in between. CDR3 sequence: CASSLSPDSLYGYTF. In DNA form, the CDR3 reads TGTGCCAGCAGCTTATCCCCGGACAGTCTCTATGGCTACACCTTC. The full variable domain, its missing parts supplied by reference TRBV13 and TRBJ1-2, is AAGVIQSPRHLIKEKRETATLKCYPIPRHDTVYWYQQGPGQDPQFLISFYEKMQSDKGSIPDRFSAQQFSDYHSELNMSSLELGDSALYFCASSLSPDSLYGYTFGSGTRLTVV.

V gene TRBV4-1 combines with J gene TRBJ1-2; D might be TRBD1 (5 bases). This CDR3 comprises 15 residues. V was pared by 0 bases and J by 7 bases, with 15 bases between. CDR1 and CDR2 from the germline V gene are MGHRA and YSYEKL. CDR3 amino acids: CASSQEGVGTSGYTF. CDR3 DNA sequence: TGCGCCAGCAGCCAAGAGGGGGTAGGGACTAGTGGCTACACCTTC.

The chain recombines TRBV10-3 with TRBJ1-1; a weak D match, TRBD1 (5 bases). CDR3 length: 14 amino acids. With 3 bases removed from V and 5 bases from J, the gap between germline ends came to 13 bases. CDR1 and CDR2 from the germline V gene are ENHRY and SYGVKD. The CDR3 sequence: CAISELTGGTEAFF. In DNA, the CDR3 is TGTGCCATCAGTGAACTAACCGGGGGTACTGAAGCTTTCTTT.

On this clone: The identical CDR3 is also encoded by other nucleotide sequences in the sample. The chain is built from TRBV19 and TRBJ1-5; no clear D gene. This CDR3 comprises 12 residues. The V gene lost 7 bases and the J gene lost 0 bases, with 4 bases spanning the gap. The germline gives CDR1 LNHDA, CDR2 SQIVND (reference sequence). In nucleotides, the CDR3 is TGTGCCAGTAAAGTTAGCAATCAGCCCCAGCATTTT. Its translation is CASKVSNQPQHF.

This chain links TRBV19 with TRBJ2-1, with 7 bases aligning to TRBD1. With 5 bases clipped from V and 4 bases from J, the junction kept 8 bases outside the gene matches. CDR1 LNHDA and CDR2 SQIVND come from the germline V gene (reference sequence). The CDR3 has 15 amino acids. CDR3 sequence reads: CASSQQGLRYNEQFF. The DNA for the CDR3 is TGTGCCAGTAGTCAACAGGGGTTGAGGTACAATGAGCAGTTCTTC.

CDR3 in DNA: TGTGCCAGCAGTTACTCCTCGGGGAGCGAGCAGTTCTTC. Its translation is CASSYSSGSEQFF. This rearrangement joins TRBV6-5 to TRBJ2-1; D is possibly TRBD2 (5 bases). Trimming left V 0 bases short and J 10 bases short, with 10 bases between. CDR3 length: 13 amino acids. The germline gives CDR1 MNHEY, CDR2 SVGAGI.

The chain employs TRBV29-1 and TRBJ1-2; 7 nucleotides agree with TRBD1. Per the germline V gene, CDR1 is SQVTM and CDR2 is ANQGSEA. V was pared by 2 bases and J by 5 bases, with 2 bases of the junction left unmatched. The CDR3 consists of 12 residues. In DNA, the CDR3 is TGCAGCGTTGAAAACAGGGGATATGGCTACACCTTC. The encoded protein is CSVENRGYGYTF.

The chain combines TRBV28 with TRBJ2-2, with D perhaps TRBD1 (6 bases). The CDR3 covers 17 residues. The V and J ends lost 4 bases and 2 bases respectively, with 17 bases between them. Germline V gene lookup returns CDR1 MDHEN and CDR2 SYDVKM. The CDR3, as DNA: TGTGCCAGCAGTTCCTGGACTGAGGGGGTAAACACCGGGGAGCTGTTTTTT. Translating it yields CASSSWTEGVNTGELFF.

The chain combines TRBV2 with TRBJ2-1; 7 bases line up with TRBD1. Losses at the gene ends were 11 bases for V and 4 bases for J; bases not matched to a gene: 11. Looked up from germline, CDR1 is SNHLY and CDR2 is FYNNEI. This CDR3 has 14 amino acids. CDR3 bases: TGTGCCGGACAAAACAGGGGCTTTTACAATGAGCAGTTCTTC. It translates to CAGQNRGFYNEQFF.

The V call is TRBV7-9, the J call TRBJ1-4; 9 bases are a match to TRBD1. V was pared by 4 bases and J by 10 bases, with 13 bases of the junction left unmatched. The CDR3 covers 16 residues. The germline V gene encodes CDR1 SEHNR and CDR2 FQNEAQ (reference sequence). The CDR3 sequence is CASSSQGLGQGSKLFF. CDR3 DNA: TGTGCCAGCAGCTCCCAGGGGCTGGGACAGGGATCAAAACTGTTTTTT.

The chain employs TRBV29-1 and TRBJ2-1, with 8 positions matching TRBD1. The CDR3 contains 15 residues. Trimming cost V 2 bases and J 7 bases; bases outside gene matches: 10. The germline gives CDR1 SQVTM, CDR2 ANQGSEA. CDR3 nucleotide sequence: TGCAGCGTTGAACCCCTCGGACAGGGAATAAATGAGCAGTTCTTC. It is translated as CSVEPLGQGINEQFF.

The V and J genes are TRBV7-8 and TRBJ2-4; D possibly corresponds to TRBD2 (6 bases). The CDR3 has 15 residues. Germline loops: CDR1 SGHVS, CDR2 FQNEAQ. Trimming took 0 bases from V and 8 from J, leaving 14 bases between them. CDR3 amino acids: CASSLATRGRDIQYF. For the CDR3, the DNA is TGTGCCAGCAGCTTAGCGACGCGGGGAAGGGACATTCAGTACTTC. Combining the CDR3 with reference TRBV7-8 and TRBJ2-4 gives the whole variable domain GAGVSQSPRYKVAKRGQDVALRCDPISGHVSLFWYQQALGQGPEFLTYFQNEAQLDKSGLPSDRFFAERPEGSVSTLKIQRTQQEDSAVYLCASSLATRGRDIQYFGAGTRLSVL.